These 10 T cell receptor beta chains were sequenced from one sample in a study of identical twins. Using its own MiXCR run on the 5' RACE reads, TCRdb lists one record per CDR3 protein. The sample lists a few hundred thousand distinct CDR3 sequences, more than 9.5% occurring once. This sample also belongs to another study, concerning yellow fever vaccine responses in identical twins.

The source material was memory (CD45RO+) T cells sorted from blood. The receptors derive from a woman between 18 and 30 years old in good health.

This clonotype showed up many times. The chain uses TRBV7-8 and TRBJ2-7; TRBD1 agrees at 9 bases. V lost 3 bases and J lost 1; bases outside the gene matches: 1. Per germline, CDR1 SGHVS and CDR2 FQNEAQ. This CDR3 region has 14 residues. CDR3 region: CASSLDRGSYEQYF. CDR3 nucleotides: TGTGCCAGCAGCTTGGACAGGGGATCCTACGAGCAGTACTTC.

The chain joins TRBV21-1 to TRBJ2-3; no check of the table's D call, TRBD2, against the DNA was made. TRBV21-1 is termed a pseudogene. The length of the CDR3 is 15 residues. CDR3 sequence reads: CASSSRAGITDTQYF. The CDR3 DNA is TGTGCCAGCAGCTCGCGCGCGGGGATCACAGATACGCAGTATTTT.

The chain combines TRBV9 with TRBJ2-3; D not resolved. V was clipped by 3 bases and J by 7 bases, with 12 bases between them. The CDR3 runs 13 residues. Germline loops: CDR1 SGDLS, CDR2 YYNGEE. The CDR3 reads CASSARPRNTQYF. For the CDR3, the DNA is TGTGCCAGCAGCGCCCGACCGAGGAATACGCAGTATTTT.

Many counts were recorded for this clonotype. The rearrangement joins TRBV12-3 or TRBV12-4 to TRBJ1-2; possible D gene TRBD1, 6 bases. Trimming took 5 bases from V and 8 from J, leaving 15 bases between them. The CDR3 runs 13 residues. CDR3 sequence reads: CASSRQELRGYTF. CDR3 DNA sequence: TGTGCCAGCAGTAGACAGGAGCTGCGCGGCTACACCTTC.

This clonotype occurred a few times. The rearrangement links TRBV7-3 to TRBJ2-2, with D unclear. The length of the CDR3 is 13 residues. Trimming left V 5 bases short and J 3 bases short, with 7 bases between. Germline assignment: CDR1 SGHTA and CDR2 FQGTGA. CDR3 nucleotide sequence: TGTGCCAGCAGCCACAAACACACCGGGGAGCTGTTTTTT. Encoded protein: CASSHKHTGELFF.

Here the CDR3 DNA reads TGTGCCAGCAGCCCTCCCGGGACAAGAAGGAATGGCTACACCTTC. Its translation: CASSPPGTRRNGYTF. This chain joins TRBV7-9 and TRBJ1-2; D possibly corresponds to TRBD1 (6 bases). V lost 5 bases to trimming and J lost 6 bases, with 19 bases between them. The CDR3 consists of 15 residues. Looked up from germline, CDR1 is SEHNR and CDR2 is FQNEAQ (reference sequence).

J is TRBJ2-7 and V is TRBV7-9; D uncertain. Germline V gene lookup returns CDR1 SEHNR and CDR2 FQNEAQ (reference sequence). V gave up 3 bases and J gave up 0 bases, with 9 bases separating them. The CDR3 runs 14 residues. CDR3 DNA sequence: TGTGCCAGCAGCTTTGTAGAAGGCTCCTACGAGCAGTACTTC. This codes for CASSFVEGSYEQYF.

Here the CDR3 reads CSARDLGGSQETQYF. The CDR3, as DNA: TGCAGTGCTAGAGATTTGGGCGGTTCCCAAGAGACCCAGTACTTC. V usage is TRBV20-1 and J usage is TRBJ2-5; D gene ambiguous. The V and J ends lost 0 bases and 1 base respectively, with 12 bases between them. CDR1 and CDR2 from the germline V gene are DFQATT and SNEGSKA (reference sequence). The CDR3 is 15 residues long.

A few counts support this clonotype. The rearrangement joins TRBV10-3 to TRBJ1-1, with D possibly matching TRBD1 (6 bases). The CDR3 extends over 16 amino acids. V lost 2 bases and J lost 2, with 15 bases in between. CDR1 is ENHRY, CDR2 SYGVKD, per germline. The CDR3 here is CAISERLGGENTEAFF. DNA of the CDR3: TGTGCCATCAGTGAGCGCCTAGGGGGGGAAAACACTGAAGCTTTCTTT.

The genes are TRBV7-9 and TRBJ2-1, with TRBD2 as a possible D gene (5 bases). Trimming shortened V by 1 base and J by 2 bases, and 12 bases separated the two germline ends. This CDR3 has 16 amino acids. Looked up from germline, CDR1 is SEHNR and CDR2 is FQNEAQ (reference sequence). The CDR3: CASSLGLALAYNEQFF. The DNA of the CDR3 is TGTGCCAGCAGCTTAGGCCTAGCCTTGGCCTACAATGAGCAGTTCTTC. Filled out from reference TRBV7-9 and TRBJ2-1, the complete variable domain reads DTGVSQNPRHKITKRGQNVTFRCDPISEHNRLYWYRQTLGQGPEFLTYFQNEAQLEKSRLLSDRFSAERPKGSFSTLEIQRTEQGDSAMYLCASSLGLALAYNEQFFGPGTRLTVL.